Listed below are T cell receptor beta chains from one sample, sequenced in a study of immune heterogeneity within non-small cell lung tumors. TCRdb recomputed calls from the multiplex PCR reads with MiXCR, one row per CDR3 protein. The sample has tens of thousands of distinct CDR3 sequences; less than 35% are singletons. The source material was lung tumor tissue. These receptors originate from a man in his forties or fifties with non-small cell lung cancer. Each CDR3 is given with its conserved first and last residue. A D gene is named only where the DNA matches it firmly. The size field is filled for only some rows; it gives once, few, many or a size class.

V gene	CDR3 length	J gene	D gene	clone size	CDR3 DNA	CDR3 protein
TRBV15	14	TRBJ2-5	TRBD1	many	TGTGCCACCAGCAGAGAACAGGGGGCAGGGACCCAGTACTTC	CATSREQGAGTQYF
TRBV20-1	12	TRBJ2-1	NA	NA	TGCAGTGCACACCGGGACTACAATGAGCAGTTCTTC	CSAHRDYNEQFF
TRBV11-2	17	TRBJ2-5	TRBD1	NA	TGTGCCAGCAGCTTAGGACAGGGGGCATTGAGGGGAGAGACCCAGTACTTC	CASSLGQGALRGETQYF
TRBV20-1	14	TRBJ2-1	TRBD2	NA	TGCAGTGCTTATAGCGGGATGGGGGGTAATGAGCAGTTCTTC	CSAYSGMGGNEQFF
TRBV28	12	TRBJ2-2	NA	medium-sized	TGTGCCAGCAGTTTAGTCACCGGGGAGCTGTTTTTT	CASSLVTGELFF
TRBV11-3	17	TRBJ2-1	TRBD2	NA	TGTGCCAACAGCTCGGCCGGGACTAGCGGGGGGTACAATGAGCAGTTCTTC	CANSSAGTSGGYNEQFF
TRBV3-1	20	TRBJ2-2	TRBD2	few	TGTGCCAGCAGCCAAGAGAGGGGAGGGCGGGGCACGCAGAACACCGGGGAGCTGTTTTTT	CASSQERGGRGTQNTGELFF
TRBV11-1	15	TRBJ2-1	NA	many	TGTGCCAGCAGCATGATAGCGGAAATCTACAATGAGCAGTTCTTC	CASSMIAEIYNEQFF
TRBV30	14	TRBJ2-5	NA	NA	TGTGCCTGGAGTGTAGGAGGACTCCAAGAGACCCAGTACTTC	CAWSVGGLQETQYF
TRBV11-3	18	TRBJ2-7	TRBD2	many	TGTGCCAGCAGCTCCGGTAGCTTCTCTAGCGGGGACTCCTACGAGCAGTACTTC	CASSSGSFSSGDSYEQYF
TRBV4-3	15	TRBJ1-2	NA	NA	TGCGCCAGCAGCCAAGAAGCGGTGACTAACTATGGCTACACCTTC	CASSQEAVTNYGYTF
TRBV19	15	TRBJ2-7	TRBD2	few	TGTGCCAGTAGTATGGGGCTAGCGGGAATCTACGAGCAGTACTTC	CASSMGLAGIYEQYF